Following are 8 T cell receptor beta chains from one sample sequenced in a study of OX40 agonist ivuxolimab in advanced cancers. Using immunoSEQ multiplex PCR, the repertoire was profiled, and TCRdb retains in-frame clones only, with some absent. The profile covers about 48,000 clones, with 83% appearing a single time and approximately 1.1% taken by the ten largest. The input for sequencing was CD4+ or CD8+ T cells sorted from blood, taken in a trial of the OX40 agonist ivuxolimab. The receptor set was obtained from an adult with an advanced solid tumor such as melanoma, head and neck, liver or kidney cancer.

The genes are TRBV5-1 and TRBJ2-7; TRBD1 aligns across 9 bases. Germline CDR1 SGHRS, CDR2 YFSETQ. The CDR3 extends over 16 amino acids. V trimming: 8 bases; J trimming: 3 bases; junction bases outside the gene matches: 15. DNA of the CDR3: TGCGCCAGTACCCGAGACTCCGGGACAGGGAGCTACGAGCAGTACTTC. Residues: CASTRDSGTGSYEQYF.

The chain uses TRBV7-2 and TRBJ2-3; 13 nucleotides match TRBD2. Germline V gene lookup returns CDR1 SGHTA and CDR2 FQGNSA. CDR3 length: 16 residues. Trimming at V came to 4 bases and at J to 5 bases, leaving 6 bases not matched to a gene. Here the CDR3 DNA reads TGTGCCAGCAGCTCTCGACTAGCGGGGGGTGGAGATACGCAGTATTTT. It codes for CASSSRLAGGGDTQYF.

This chain joins TRBV6-5 and TRBJ2-5; 9 positions match TRBD2. J gave up 4 bases and V 7 bases, and 10 bases lay outside the gene matches. The CDR3 length is 15 residues. Germline V gene sequence: CDR1 MNHEY, CDR2 SVGAGI. The CDR3 DNA sequence: TGTGCCAGCATTTCAGCGGGGGGCCGCCGAGAGACCCAGTACTTC. Protein product: CASISAGGRRETQYF.

There are a few counts of this clone. The chain combines TRBV19 with TRBJ2-6; D call uncertain. Deletions cut 6 bases from V and 1 base from J, with 10 bases between. This CDR3 has 15 residues. Germline CDR1 is LNHDA and CDR2 is SQIVND (reference sequence). CDR3 amino acids: CASSGVGSGANVLTF. The DNA of the CDR3 is TGTGCCAGTAGCGGAGTTGGTTCTGGGGCCAACGTCCTGACTTTC.

The rearrangement uses TRBV4-2 and TRBJ1-2, with D maybe TRBD1 (5 bases). The CDR3 has 15 residues. Germline V gene lookup returns CDR1 LGHNA and CDR2 YNFKEQ. V was pared by 0 bases and J by 8 bases, with 16 bases between. This chain's CDR3 is CASSQEEVRGRGYTF. In nucleotides, the CDR3 is TGTGCCAGCAGCCAAGAAGAGGTGCGGGGCAGGGGCTACACCTTC.

The V and J genes are TRBV27 and TRBJ1-4; D is unresolved. The CDR3 is made up of 15 amino acids. CDR1 and CDR2 (germline): MNHEY, SMNVEV (reference sequence). V dropped 2 bases and J dropped 8 bases, with 15 bases sitting between them. Here the CDR3 DNA reads TGTGCCAGCAGTTTACCGGCGGGATACCGGGAAAAACTGTTTTTT. Protein product: CASSLPAGYREKLFF.

The J gene is TRBJ2-7, the V gene TRBV5-1; 8 bases match TRBD2. From germline, CDR1 is SGHRS and CDR2 YFSETQ. The CDR3 runs 16 residues. J was trimmed by 0 bases and V by 4 bases; bases with no gene match: 9. Written as DNA, the CDR3 is TGCGCCAGCAGCCGGGAGGGGGGTGCCTCCTCCTACGAGCAGTACTTC. Translation gives CASSREGGASSYEQYF.

The chain links TRBV4-1 to TRBJ2-5; D gene uncertain. The CDR3 spans 15 residues. V lost 1 base, J lost 0 bases, and 9 bases lay in between. Germline CDR1 reads MGHRA; CDR2 reads YSYEKL. Here the CDR3 DNA reads TGCGCCAGCAGCCAAGGCGAGTTGTACCAAGAGACCCAGTACTTC. It is translated as CASSQGELYQETQYF.